Included here is one T cell receptor (beta chain) sequence, with context. Using immunoSEQ multiplex PCR, the repertoire was profiled, and TCRdb retains in-frame clones only, with some absent. The sample carries about 320,000 clones, approximately 90% recorded once. V was clipped by 4 bases and J by 0 bases, with 14 bases between them. Germline V CDR1 and CDR2: LGHNA, YNFKEQ. The CDR3 runs 16 residues. Participants' own reports of clinical history determined their cohort assignment. Symptom resolution, clearance, or two negative PCRs marked donors in Cohort 3 as recovered. The data belong to a study of blood T cell repertoires in COVID-19. Study-wide context: Nucleic acid was either cDNA or gDNA, and it came from T cells, B-cell-depleted T cells, or PBMCs.

The sample was PBMCs or T cells enriched from blood (not recorded which). The chain is built from TRBV4-2 and TRBJ2-3; D is possibly TRBD2 (6 bases). The sequence was collected from a woman aged 18-35 years who had recovered from COVID-19. DNA for the CDR3: TGTGCCAGCAGCCTAGAGTTAGCGGAAAGCACAGATACGCAGTATTTT. This codes for CASSLELAESTDTQYF.